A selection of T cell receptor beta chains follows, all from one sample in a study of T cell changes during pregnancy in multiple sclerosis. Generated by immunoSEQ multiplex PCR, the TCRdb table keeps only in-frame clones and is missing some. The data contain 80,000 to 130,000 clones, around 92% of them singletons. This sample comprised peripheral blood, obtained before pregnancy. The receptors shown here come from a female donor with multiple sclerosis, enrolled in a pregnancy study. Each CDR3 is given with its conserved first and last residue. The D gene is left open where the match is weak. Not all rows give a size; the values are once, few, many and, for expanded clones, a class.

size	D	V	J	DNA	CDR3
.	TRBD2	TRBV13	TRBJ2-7	TGTGCCAGCAGCTCCCGGACTAGCGGGACCTACTACGAGCAGTACTTC	CASSSRTSGTYYEQYF
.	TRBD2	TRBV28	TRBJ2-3	TGTGCCAGCAGCCCGACTAGCGGGAGAGTCGGAGATACGCAGTATTTT	CASSPTSGRVGDTQYF
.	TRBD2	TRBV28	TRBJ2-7	TGTGCCAGCAGTTTATCAACTAGCGGCACCTACGAGCAGTACTTC	CASSLSTSGTYEQYF
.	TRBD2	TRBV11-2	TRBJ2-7	TGTGCCAGCAGCCGAGGACTAGCGCCGCCGTTCAGCCACGAGCAGTACTTC	CASSRGLAPPFSHEQYF
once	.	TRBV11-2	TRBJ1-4	TGTGCCAGCAGCTTCGGGACTGCAGAAAAACTGTTTTTT	CASSFGTAEKLFF
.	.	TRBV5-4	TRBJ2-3	TGTGCCAGCAGCGCTACGGCTACCGGGGGAGATACGCAGTATTTT	CASSATATGGDTQYF
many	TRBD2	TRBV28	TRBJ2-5	TGTGCCAGCAGTCCGCCGGGACTAGCGGGAGTAGAGACCCAGTACTTC	CASSPPGLAGVETQYF
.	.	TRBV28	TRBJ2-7	TGTGCCAGCAGTCGGGGATCCGAGCAGTACTTC	CASSRGSEQYF
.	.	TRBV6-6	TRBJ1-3	TGTGCCAGCAGTCGGGACACTAGCTCTGGAAACACCATATATTTT	CASSRDTSSGNTIYF
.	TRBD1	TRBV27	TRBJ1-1	TGTGCCAGCAGCTCCGGGACAGGGGGCACTGAAGCTTTCTTT	CASSSGTGGTEAFF
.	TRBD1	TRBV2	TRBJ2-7	TGTGCCAGCAGATCCGGGACAGGGACGGCCGAGCAGTACTTC	CASRSGTGTAEQYF
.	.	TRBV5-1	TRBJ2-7	TGCGCCAGCAGCCCAGACACCGACAGTGACGGGCAGTACTTC	CASSPDTDSDGQYF
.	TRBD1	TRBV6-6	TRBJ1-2	TGTGCCAGCAGAACTCCCGCGACAGGGGCAGGGGGCTACACCTTC	CASRTPATGAGGYTF
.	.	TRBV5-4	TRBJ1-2	TGTGCCAGCAGCTTGTCCGGGGTAGCCAAACGCTACACCTTC	CASSLSGVAKRYTF
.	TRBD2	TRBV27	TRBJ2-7	TGTGCCAGCAGGGGCGGGAGCTCCTACGAGCAGTACTTC	CASRGGSSYEQYF
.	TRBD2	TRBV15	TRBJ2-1	TGTGCCACCAGCAGAGAGGGGCTAGCGGGATACAATGAGCAGTTCTTC	CATSREGLAGYNEQFF
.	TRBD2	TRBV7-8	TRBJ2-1	TGTGCCAGCAGCTCGCCAAAGGGAGCGGGAGCGGTTGATGAGCAGTTCTTC	CASSSPKGAGAVDEQFF
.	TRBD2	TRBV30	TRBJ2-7	TGTGCCTGGAGTGGGGATAGCGGGAGTTCCCACGAGCAGTACTTC	CAWSGDSGSSHEQYF
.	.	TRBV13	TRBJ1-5	TGTGCCAGCAGCTTCGGCAATCAGCCCCAGCATTTT	CASSFGNQPQHF
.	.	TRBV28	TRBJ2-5	TGTGCCAGCAGTGGCTCCAGGGGCCTTCAATTCTTAGAGACCCAGTACTTC	CASSGSRGLQFLETQYF
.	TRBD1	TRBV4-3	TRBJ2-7	TGCGCCAGCAGCCACGGGACAGGGGGAGAAAACGAGCAGTACTTC	CASSHGTGGENEQYF
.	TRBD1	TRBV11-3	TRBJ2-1	TGTGCCAGCAGCCGGGGGACAGGGGGCGCCGTCTTC	CASSRGTGGAVF
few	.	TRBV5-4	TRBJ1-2	TGTGCCAGCAGCTTGGACGGGGGGCAGATAGATGGCTACACCTTC	CASSLDGGQIDGYTF
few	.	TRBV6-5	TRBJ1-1	TGTGCCAGCAGTACCCGGTCCCTGAACACTGAAGCTTTCTTT	CASSTRSLNTEAFF
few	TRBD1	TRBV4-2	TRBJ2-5	TGTGCCAGCAGCCAAGAAAGACAGGGGCAAGAGACCCAGTACTTC	CASSQERQGQETQYF
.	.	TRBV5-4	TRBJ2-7	TGTGCCAGCAGCCACCAGGGCAGGGGCAGGCACGAGCAGTACTTC	CASSHQGRGRHEQYF
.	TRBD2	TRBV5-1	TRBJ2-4	TGCGCCAGCAGCGGAACTGGGACCCGGGGGGACATTCAGTACTTC	CASSGTGTRGDIQYF
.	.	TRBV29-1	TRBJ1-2	TGCAGCGTGTTCGCGGGGGCGAACGGCTACACCTTC	CSVFAGANGYTF
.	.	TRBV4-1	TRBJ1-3	TGCGCCAGCAGCCAGGCTCCAACAGGTTCCTCTGGAAACACCATATATTTT	CASSQAPTGSSGNTIYF
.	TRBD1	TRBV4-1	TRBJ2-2	TGCGCCAGCAGCCAAGAGGGACAGGGATCCACCGGGGAGCTGTTTTTT	CASSQEGQGSTGELFF
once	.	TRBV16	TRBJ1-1	TGTGCCAGCAGCCCCCACAGGCGGATGAACACTGAAGCTTTCTTT	CASSPHRRMNTEAFF
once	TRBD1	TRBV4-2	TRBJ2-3	TGTGCCAGCAGCCAAGAGCCCTGGGACAGGGGGGGATATACGCAGTATTTT	CASSQEPWDRGGYTQYF
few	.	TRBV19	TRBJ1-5	TGTGCCACCCAAGCGGGTAATCAGCCCCAGCATTTT	CATQAGNQPQHF
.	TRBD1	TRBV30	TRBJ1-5	TGTGCCTGGAGTGTAGGGACAGTGAAACAGCCCCAGCATTTT	CAWSVGTVKQPQHF
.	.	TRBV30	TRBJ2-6	TGTGCCTGGGGGCAGGCTGCTGGGGCCAACGTCCTGACTTTC	CAWGQAAGANVLTF
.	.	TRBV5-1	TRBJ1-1	TGCGCCAGCAGCTTGGACAGACCCATGAACACTGAAGCTTTCTTT	CASSLDRPMNTEAFF
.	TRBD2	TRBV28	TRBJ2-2	TGTGCCAGCCAGATCGGGACTAGCGGTTACACCGGGGAGCTGTTTTTT	CASQIGTSGYTGELFF
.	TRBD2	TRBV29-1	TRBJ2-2	TGCAGCGTCACGACTAGCGGGAGTGCCGGGGAGCTGTTTTTT	CSVTTSGSAGELFF
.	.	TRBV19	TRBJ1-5	TGTGCCAGTAGTATAGGAACCCGGGTTAATCAGCCCCAGCATTTT	CASSIGTRVNQPQHF
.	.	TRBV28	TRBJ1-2	TGTGCCAGCAGTTCCGGGTACTATGGCTACACCTTC	CASSSGYYGYTF
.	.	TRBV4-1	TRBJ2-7	TGCGCCAGCAGCCAAGTAGACTTTCTGGGACAAAACTACGAGCAGTACTTC	CASSQVDFLGQNYEQYF
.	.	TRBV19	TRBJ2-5	TGTGCCAGTATGGCCCTTAACAACCAAGAGACCCAGTACTTC	CASMALNNQETQYF